This TCR beta chain was recorded in a study of cytomegalovirus exposure and HLA in healthy donors. Germline CDR1 SGDLS, CDR2 YYNGEE. Trimming removed 3 bases from V and 2 bases from J; junction bases left unmatched: 4. There are 18 residues in the CDR3. Vbeta (60) and Jbeta (13) primers were used in the PCR. Assay used: immunoSEQ multiplex PCR; TCRdb lists only in-frame clones, some missing. The sample yields 95,000 to 100,000 clones, 85% to 90% seen once. This rearrangement joins TRBV9 to TRBJ2-6; 14 bases align to TRBD2. The receptor was isolated from a man aged 25 to 40 in good health and CMV-seronegative. Material for sequencing was PBMCs. This chain's CDR3 is CASSGGLAGAAGANVLTF. The CDR3, as DNA: TGTGCCAGCAGCGGGGGACTAGCGGGAGCAGCTGGGGCCAACGTCCTGACTTTC.